A single sample is the source of the 2 T cell receptor beta chains below, sequenced in a study of CD8 T cells in Susac syndrome (dated by TCRdb to the late 2010s). Libraries were built with the immunoSEQ multiplex PCR assay. RNA was extracted using the RNeasy kit, and roughly 0.45 to 1 ug of the RNA was reverse transcribed with random hexamers. The public reads were reanalyzed by TCRdb: fastp trimming at Q25, MiXCR alignment, in-frame beta chains only. CDR3 protein sequences are deduplicated, and each keeps its most common genes and DNA. In this sample the table shows 71,000 or so distinct CDR3 sequences, 93% of which occur a single time. The ten largest clones take up roughly 0.15% of the sample. The sequenced sample consisted of CD4+ T cells from PBMCs. Receptors were obtained from a human donor with Susac syndrome.

The gene calls are TRBV20-1 and TRBJ1-1; TRBD1 is a possible D gene (6 bases). Trimming took off 1 base at V and 0 bases at J, with 18 bases between the two ends. Germline lookup yields CDR1 DFQATT and CDR2 SNEGSKA (reference sequence). This CDR3 region has 17 residues. The CDR3 DNA sequence: TGCAGTGCTAGAGTAGGGGGGGGCAGGCGATTGAACACTGAAGCTTTCTTT. Translated, it gives CSARVGGGRRLNTEAFF.

This clonotype was detected only once. This chain links TRBV20-1 with TRBJ1-2; no reliable D call. Germline CDR1 and CDR2: DFQATT and SNEGSKA (reference sequence). The CDR3 runs to 12 residues. The ends were cut back, 4 bases at V and 3 bases at J, with 9 bases in the middle. The CDR3, as DNA: TGCAGTGCTACTGTGGCGGACTATGGCTACACCTTC. Translated, it gives CSATVADYGYTF.